Included here is one T cell receptor (beta chain) sequence, with context. V gave up 2 bases and J gave up 0 bases, with 4 bases separating them. The germline CDR1 and CDR2 sequences are MRHNA and SNTAGT. The CDR3 contains 14 residues. These data originate in a study of blood T cell repertoires in COVID-19. In the study overall: There were acute and convalescent COVID-19 samples, and they came from the United States, Italy and Spain. T cells, B-cell-depleted T cells, or PBMCs provided the cDNA or gDNA that served as material.

Original data processing: Reference gene primer amplification yielded estimated nucleated cell counts. Only in-frame clones appear in the TCRdb table, and some are missing; sequencing was by immunoSEQ multiplex PCR. Clone size and V and J calls were adopted from that table, with D and trimming inferred from the DNA. This table holds tens of thousands of clones, 80% to 90% found once. The sequence was collected from a man in his 60s in a cohort sampled during active COVID-19. The genes are TRBV6-4 and TRBJ2-2; no reliable D call. Specimen: peripheral blood. In nucleotides, the CDR3 is TGTGCCAGCAGTGACGGCCCGAACACCGGGGAGCTGTTTTTT. It translates to CASSDGPNTGELFF.